The 23 T cell receptor beta chains below were found in one sample sequenced in a study of blood T cell repertoires in COVID-19. The repertoire was sequenced with immunoSEQ multiplex PCR; TCRdb's copy has only in-frame clones and lacks some. The sample carries more than 40,000 clones, about 87% recorded once. The sequencing input was peripheral blood. The receptors here all came from a human donor in a cohort sampled during active COVID-19.

The genes are TRBV4-1 and TRBJ2-5; 8 bases match TRBD2. After removal of 6 bases from V and 5 bases from J, the junction contained 14 bases not matched to a gene. CDR3 length: 16 amino acids. Germline-derived CDR1 and CDR2 are MGHRA and YSYEKL. CDR3 residues: CASSPSAGGRDETQYF. DNA of the CDR3: TGCGCCAGCAGTCCCTCCGCGGGAGGCAGGGATGAGACCCAGTACTTC.

This clone has just a few counts. The genes are TRBV10-2 and TRBJ2-7; D might be TRBD1 (6 bases). Germline V gene data show CDR1 as WSHSY and CDR2 as SAAADI. This CDR3 spans 13 amino acids. V was clipped by 4 bases and J by 2 bases, with 9 bases between them. CDR3 region: CASSGNRAYEQYF. The CDR3 DNA reads as TGCGCCAGCAGTGGGAACAGGGCCTACGAGCAGTACTTC.

The chain has TRBV9 and TRBJ2-7; no definite D call. V lost 5 bases, J lost 2 bases, and 14 bases lay in between. The CDR3 covers 14 residues. Germline V CDR1 and CDR2: SGDLS, YYNGEE. The CDR3 is CASSLRGSAYEQYF. DNA of the CDR3: TGTGCCAGCAGTCTGAGAGGATCGGCCTACGAGCAGTACTTC.

This CDR3 reads CASSDGAVAGVTYEQYF. Here the CDR3 DNA reads TGTGCCAGCAGTGACGGGGCTGTAGCGGGAGTGACCTACGAGCAGTACTTC. V is TRBV6-1 and J is TRBJ2-7, with TRBD2 matching over 9 bases. Trimming took 3 bases from V and 2 from J; bases not matched to a gene: 11. Germline V gives CDR1 MNHNS, CDR2 SASEGT. The CDR3 is 17 amino acids.

The chain combines TRBV27 with TRBJ2-7; TRBD2 aligns across 8 bases. CDR1 and CDR2 (germline): MNHEY, SMNVEV (reference sequence). The CDR3 sequence is 15 residues long. Germline trimming cut 2 bases from V and 5 bases from J; bases unmatched to any gene: 8. CDR3 coding DNA: TGTGCCAGCAGTTTACAGCGGGAGAGATTCCACGAGCAGTACTTC. Translation: CASSLQRERFHEQYF.

CDR3 DNA sequence: TGTGCCAGCAGTTTAGGAAAGGGGCACGAACTGTTTTTT. It is translated as CASSLGKGHELFF. The V and J genes are TRBV12-3 or TRBV12-4 and TRBJ1-4, with D perhaps matching TRBD1 (5 bases). V was clipped by 1 base and J by 12 bases, with 12 bases between them. The CDR3 has 13 residues.

The chain couples TRBV4-1 to TRBJ1-4; D gene uncertain. The CDR3 covers 17 residues. Germline CDR1 is MGHRA and CDR2 is YSYEKL. V was pared by 5 bases and J by 0 bases, with 16 bases between. The CDR3 DNA follows: TGCGCCAGCAGCGCACGAAGTCAGACATCAACTAATGAAAAACTGTTTTTT. This encodes CASSARSQTSTNEKLFF.

V is TRBV7-9 and J is TRBJ2-1, with 11 bases lining up with TRBD1. Germline V lookup: CDR1 SEHNR, CDR2 FQNEAQ (reference sequence). The CDR3 spans 15 residues. V lost 6 bases, J lost 5 bases, and 6 bases stayed unmatched. The CDR3 region has the DNA TGTGCCAGCAGGGGTAGGACAGGGGGCGACAATGAGCAGTTCTTC. Translation: CASRGRTGGDNEQFF.

The V gene is TRBV28, the J gene TRBJ1-6; D is possibly TRBD1 (5 bases). CDR1 and CDR2 (germline): MDHEN, SYDVKM. The CDR3 spans 14 residues. Trimming took off 7 bases at V and 7 bases at J, with 14 bases between the two ends. CDR3 nucleotide sequence: TGTGCCAGCACTCTGGGGCAGAAAAATTCACCCCTCCACTTT. This codes for CASTLGQKNSPLHF.

This chain joins TRBV9 and TRBJ2-3, with TRBD2 identical over 7 bases. The J segment lost 4 bases and the V segment lost 0 bases, leaving 8 bases of the junction unmatched. CDR3 length: 16 amino acids. Germline assignment: CDR1 SGDLS and CDR2 YYNGEE. The CDR3 sequence is CASSVDGGLESDTQYF. The CDR3 nucleotides are TGTGCCAGCAGCGTAGACGGTGGACTAGAATCAGATACGCAGTATTTT.

The chain has TRBV5-1 and TRBJ2-3; 9 nucleotides agree with TRBD2. V was pared by 4 bases and J by 6 bases, with 6 bases of the junction left unmatched. The germline V gene has CDR1 SGHRS and CDR2 YFSETQ. The CDR3 is made up of 14 amino acids. This chain's CDR3 is CASSPLAGVDTQYF. The CDR3 DNA follows: TGCGCCAGCAGCCCCTTAGCGGGAGTGGATACGCAGTATTTT. The variable domain in full, with the rest retrieved from reference TRBV5-1 and TRBJ2-3, is KAGVTQTPRYLIKTRGQQVTLSCSPISGHRSVSWYQQTPGQGLQFLFEYFSETQRNKGNFPGRFSGRQFSNSRSEMNVSTLELGDSALYLCASSPLAGVDTQYFGPGTRLTVL.

The V call is TRBV5-1, the J call TRBJ1-1, with 9 bases that match TRBD1. Germline V gene data show CDR1 as SGHRS and CDR2 as YFSETQ. With 6 bases clipped from V and 4 bases from J, the junction kept 7 bases outside the gene matches. The CDR3 is 14 amino acids. This CDR3 reads CASKIGTGSTEAFF. The CDR3 DNA sequence: TGCGCCAGCAAGATTGGGACAGGGTCCACTGAAGCTTTCTTT.

The CDR3 nucleotides are TGTGCCAGCAGCTTAGAACAGGGGTTGAACGAGCAGTACTTC. Its translation: CASSLEQGLNEQYF. V and J are TRBV11-2 and TRBJ2-7, with TRBD1 matching 7 bases. The CDR3 is 14 residues long. CDR1 and CDR2 from the germline V gene are SGHAT and FQNNGV. The V segment lost 0 bases and the J segment 5 bases; nucleotides outside the gene matches: 4.

V and J are TRBV5-1 and TRBJ1-2; tentatively, D is TRBD1 (6 bases). Germline assignment: CDR1 SGHRS and CDR2 YFSETQ. Trimming shortened V by 4 bases and J by 2 bases, and 9 bases separated the two germline ends. The CDR3 is made up of 13 amino acids. The CDR3 coding sequence is TGCGCCAGCAGCCAAACAGGGAACTATGGCTACACCTTC. This gives the protein CASSQTGNYGYTF.

This chain links TRBV19 with TRBJ1-3, with 7 bases fitting TRBD1. Per germline, CDR1 LNHDA and CDR2 SQIVND (reference sequence). The J segment lost 0 bases and the V segment lost 6 bases, leaving 5 bases of the junction unmatched. The CDR3 runs to 15 residues. CDR3 nucleotide sequence: TGTGCCAGTAGCGGACAGGCCAGCTCTGGAAACACCATATATTTT. Translation: CASSGQASSGNTIYF.

The gene calls are TRBV11-2 and TRBJ1-1; D possibly corresponds to TRBD1 (6 bases). Looked up from germline, CDR1 is SGHAT and CDR2 is FQNNGV. This CDR3 contains 15 residues. Trimming shortened V by 1 base and J by 1 base, and 10 bases separated the two germline ends. CDR3 loop: CASSLAGRGNTEAFF. The CDR3, as DNA: TGTGCCAGCAGCTTAGCAGGCAGGGGGAACACTGAAGCTTTCTTT. The full variable domain, with the rest looked up from reference TRBV11-2 and TRBJ1-1, is EAGVAQSPRYKIIEKRQSVAFWCNPISGHATLYWYQQILGQGPKLLIQFQNNGVVDDSQLPKDRFSAERLKGVDSTLKIQPAKLEDSAVYLCASSLAGRGNTEAFFGQGTRLTVV.

This chain uses TRBV27 with TRBJ2-7, with 8 bases fitting TRBD1. Germline values: CDR1 MNHEY, CDR2 SMNVEV (reference sequence). This CDR3 is 13 amino acids long. Germline trimming cut 4 bases from V and 3 bases from J; bases unmatched to any gene: 2. The CDR3 DNA follows: TGTGCCAGCAGTTCGACAGGGGTCTACGAGCAGTACTTC. Protein sequence: CASSSTGVYEQYF.

CDR3: CASSIVPGSGANVLTF. The CDR3 bases are TGTGCCAGTAGTATTGTCCCGGGCTCTGGGGCCAACGTCCTGACTTTC. The chain carries TRBV19 and TRBJ2-6; D not certain. This CDR3 comprises 16 residues. Trimming shortened V by 3 bases and J by 0 bases, and 9 bases separated the two germline ends. Per germline, CDR1 LNHDA and CDR2 SQIVND (reference sequence). The whole variable domain, filled in from reference TRBV19 and TRBJ2-6, reads DGGITQSPKYLFRKEGQNVTLSCEQNLNHDAMYWYRQDPGQGLRLIYYSQIVNDFQKGDIAEGYSVSREKKESFPLTVTSAQKNPTAFYLCASSIVPGSGANVLTFGAGSRLTVL.

This rearrangement joins TRBV4-3 to TRBJ2-7, with TRBD1 matching 7 bases. CDR3 length: 14 residues. Germline V CDR1 and CDR2: LGHNA, YSLEER. Germline trimming cut 1 base from V and 4 bases from J; bases unmatched to any gene: 4. The CDR3, as DNA: TGCGCCAGCAGCCAAGGACAGGGATTGTACGAGCAGTACTTC. It is translated as CASSQGQGLYEQYF.

The chain employs TRBV11-2 and TRBJ1-2, with 9 bases aligning to TRBD1. The CDR3 consists of 14 residues. Germline V CDR1 and CDR2: SGHAT, FQNNGV. V lost 5 bases, J lost 8 bases, and 9 bases stayed unmatched. The CDR3 DNA reads as TGTGCCAGCAGCACCCCCCGGGACAGGGACGGCTACACCTTC. The encoded protein is CASSTPRDRDGYTF.

The V call is TRBV28, the J call TRBJ1-1, with D unclear. The CDR3 is made up of 14 amino acids. Trimming stripped 6 bases from V and 4 bases from J, with 15 bases between. Germline CDR1 is MDHEN and CDR2 is SYDVKM. CDR3: CASRQDRAGTEAFF. The CDR3 coding sequence is TGTGCCAGCAGGCAGGATCGCGCCGGCACTGAAGCTTTCTTT.

This clone occurred once. The chain carries TRBV5-1 and TRBJ1-3; D unclear. In germline, CDR1 is SGHRS, CDR2 YFSETQ. Deletions cut 2 bases from V and 2 bases from J, with 8 bases between. The CDR3 runs to 14 residues. In nucleotides, the CDR3 is TGCGCCAGCAGCTTAGAGGGAACTGGAAACACCATATATTTT. Translation gives CASSLEGTGNTIYF.

This chain links TRBV6-1 with TRBJ2-7, with D possibly matching TRBD1 (6 bases). Germline CDR1 is MNHNS and CDR2 is SASEGT. This CDR3 comprises 13 residues. V dropped 2 bases and J dropped 9 bases, with 14 bases sitting between them. CDR3: CASSETGLTGQYF. DNA of the CDR3: TGTGCCAGCAGTGAAACAGGGCTCACCGGGCAGTACTTC.